This TCR beta chain came from a study of cytomegalovirus exposure and HLA in healthy donors (dated by TCRdb to about 2017). With regard to the full study: An earlier analysis of roughly 500 of the donors reported approximately 270 Gb of sequence data and 117 million unique TCR beta sequences from approximately 180 million T cells. An early release that covered fewer than 800 HLA-typed donors contained approximately 300 gigabases of sequencing data and 65 million to 100 million unique TCR sequences. The genetic ancestry cluster associated with self-reported Caucasian donors included 70% to 85% of the approximately 430 genotyped donors. The study was designed to test whether signatures of past pathogen exposure could be identified by cataloging public T cell receptors. Using immunosequencing, the study profiled T cell repertoires from about 650 subjects and related those repertoires to cytomegalovirus serostatus. A separate validation cohort of over 95 different subjects was used in addition to the 666-subject first cohort. High-throughput TCR immunosequencing, statistical association of individual TCRs with disease status, and machine learning were combined to predict cytomegalovirus infection status. A later analysis re-analyzed previously published TCR beta repertoires from approximately 700 donors and added high-resolution HLA genotyping to study TCR occurrence patterns. In the later analysis, no new phenotypic data were used to find candidate immune exposures; instead, reliance was placed on TCR beta sequences and their occurrence across donors. In an earlier analysis of 587 of the donors, high-throughput TCR beta sequencing was used to judge whether each TCR beta V gene segment behaved as functional or pseudogenic. Donor age, sex, ethnicity and CMV serostatus were compiled together with the repertoire data. Genome-wide SNP genotypes for about 65% of the roughly 700 donors were used in a later genetic analysis, which treated that subset as a discovery cohort. Every discovery cohort repertoire had been produced on one sequencing platform. HLA typing covered class I and class II loci at four-digit resolution. The number of donors typed differed by locus, with about 629-630 for A, B, C, DRB1 and DQB1, around 500 for DQA1, 600 to 610 for DPA1, and approximately 470 for DPB1. A handful of DR-DQ haplotypes were handled as single units for association and clustering because linkage in the cohort was strong. On average, around 240,000 unique TCR beta nucleotide sequences were sequenced per donor among a few hundred genotyped donors of the cohort, with roughly a sixth of those sequences being non-productive. Overall results and qualifications from the work: Correlated functional status among segregating V segments might reflect linkage disequilibrium, but an unknown experimental factor could not be ruled out. According to a later analysis, most CMV-associated TCR beta chains appeared to be HLA-restricted, and the HLA associations seemed to be driven largely by CMV exposure. CMV serostatus was the only immune exposure information available for the cohort. Because counts were too low, roughly 18 rarely observed V segments, including chromosome 9 orphons, were left out of the earlier analysis of about 500 of the donors. A group of highly shared sequence variants was considered likely to be a technical artifact of the sequencing pipeline. According to a later analysis, parvovirus B19, influenza, CMV and Epstein-Barr virus appeared linked to several top co-occurrence clusters. In vitro tests confirmed that three of the cytomegalovirus-associated TCR beta chains recognize cytomegalovirus antigens. The 87-base-pair reads could not distinguish some IMGT-functional V segments, including TRBV6-2 and TRBV6-3, so those segments were excluded. A later analysis associated about 17,000 TCR beta sequences with specific HLA alleles at a false discovery rate of 0.05. In a later genetic analysis, a missense DCLRE1C variant was associated with V-gene and J-gene trimming of TCR beta chains, and the association was replicated in an independent cohort. In both the original and validation cohorts, the classifier was reported to diagnose cytomegalovirus status with high specificity and sensitivity. According to the authors, the approach could potentially be generalized to other disease states and immunological phenotypes. An earlier analysis of several hundred of the donors showed that most TCR beta V segments appeared in productive rearrangements either about 87% or about 30% of the time, which broadly matched IMGT annotations. In the study, about 150 TCR beta chains were listed as associated with cytomegalovirus. A later analysis found that TCR association rates varied across HLA loci, with DRB1 alleles showing the most associated TCRs and HLA-C alleles the fewest. Because some donors lacked HLA typing at each locus, the association tests relied only on the typed subset. Compared with equally common non-associated chains, HLA-associated TCR beta chains in a later analysis were more clonally expanded and had lower generation probabilities. Only TCR beta chains were sequenced in this cohort, and the absence of alpha or paired-chain data limited detectable features. In a later genetic analysis, fewer N-insertions in productive TCRs were reported among donors in an Asian-associated ancestry cluster than the roughly 700-donor mean. Most TCR sequences were seen in very few donors, while some public TCRs were found in many individuals. Presence/absence analyses assumed roughly uniform sequencing depth across donors, an assumption that may not hold. When HLA alleles, especially DR and DQ, strongly co-occurred, attributing TCR associations to individual alleles was difficult. A further reported finding was that TCR beta sequences accurately predicted the HLA-A and HLA-B alleles for most subjects in the first cohort.

The protocol used for the library was the immunoSEQ multiplex PCR assay. For the multiplex PCR, a mixture combining 60 forward primers for TCR Vbeta segments and 13 reverse primers for TCR Jbeta segments was used. A multiplex PCR assay on genomic DNA amplified the CDR3 region of rearranged TCR beta genes. The amplified TCR beta libraries were sequenced on the Illumina HiSeq System as 87-base-pair reads. The study's own analysis went as follows. In a later analysis, 80 million or so unique TCR beta chains were counted across the approximately 620 repertoires, and approximately 11 million of these chains were shared by at least two donors. A nearest-neighbor algorithm error-corrected the raw reads and collapsed the reads into unique sequences, merging closely related sequences to remove PCR and sequencing errors. V, D and J gene segments were assigned by aligning CDR3 sequences to IMGT reference sequences. For a sequence to be retained, at least a six-nucleotide match to both a V gene segment and a J gene segment was required. A rearrangement was called productive if the CDR3 had no stop codons and remained in frame with V and J, and every other rearrangement was called non-productive. Following IMGT convention, CDR3 was defined as the stretch from the second conserved V-encoded cysteine up to the conserved J-encoded phenylalanine. The earlier analysis of a few hundred of the donors excluded any sequence lacking an unambiguous match to a single V gene segment. An earlier analysis of approximately 590 of the donors classified V segments as functional when productive rearrangements were above 56.7% and as segregating when the standard deviation between donors was above 5%. To diagnose cytomegalovirus status from the catalog of TCR beta chain sequences, a statistical classification framework was built. In a later analysis, V and J genes were assigned by comparing TCR nucleotide sequences against IMGT/GENE-DB human TR gene sequences. A later analysis assigned CDR3 sequences and most-parsimonious VDJ recombination scenarios with the TCRdist pipeline. In a later analysis, every TCR beta chain was defined by the combination of its CDR3 amino acid sequence and its V-gene family, and reads without a unique V-gene family were dropped. To address suspected cross-contamination and a sequencing artifact, a later analysis removed roughly 640 highly shared, low-generation-probability nucleotide sequences. A later analysis calculated a clonal expansion index for each public chain from normalized within-repertoire ranks of inferred template counts. Generation probabilities in a later analysis came from a VDJ recombination model fitted to out-of-frame rearrangements, and those results were checked against IGoR. In a later analysis, hypergeometric tests were used to score TCR-TCR, TCR-HLA and TCR-CMV co-occurrence, with a repertoire-size bias correction applied to TCR pairs. False discovery rates were estimated in a later analysis by permuting HLA or CMV assignments 20 times. In a later analysis, co-occurring TCRs were grouped with DBSCAN, and TCRdist sequence similarity was added when clustering was performed within HLA-allele-positive subsets. For co-occurrence clustering, repertoires with fewer than 30,000 or more than 120,000 public chains were excluded, along with 5 or 6 repertoires with anomalous nucleotide sharing. TCRdb obtained this table from immuneACCESS and retained in-frame rearrangements with V and J assigned. These tables miss some clones; where compared with another copy, unresolved V genes account for less than half of the shortfall, and the remainder is unexplained. V and J calls and clone size follow that table, whereas D and trimming were derived from the DNA. The sample includes under 150,000 clones, with around 78% observed a single time. The top ten clones comprise about 3% of the sample.

The cohort comprised some 700 healthy bone marrow donors. At the time of sampling, every cohort member was nominally healthy, though immune exposures that went unrecorded were likely present. The donor tested CMV seropositive and was one of the 289 seropositive cohort members. A peripheral blood sample was collected from each donor, and TCR beta sequencing was performed on peripheral blood mononuclear cells. Genomic DNA extraction from the blood cell samples was performed with the Qiagen DNeasy Blood Extraction Kit. Notes on this clone: This clone's antigen is unknown. Nothing much larger sits one base from this clone, and base qualities are not available.

According to the germline V gene, CDR1 reads SGDLS and CDR2 reads YYNGEE. The CDR3, cysteine through phenylalanine, is 14 amino acids long. This entry keeps only the CDR3 DNA: 42 bases, framed from base 1. The germline ends are 11 bases apart after V is trimmed by 0 bases and J by 6 bases. Recombination connected TRBV9 to TRBJ2-3, with no confidently assigned D gene. The sequence was collected from a man in his forties in good health and CMV-seropositive. Sequenced sample: PBMCs. The DNA sequence reads TGTGCCAGCAGCGTAGATCCAGGTCAGGATACGCAGTATTTT. This encodes CASSVDPGQDTQYF.